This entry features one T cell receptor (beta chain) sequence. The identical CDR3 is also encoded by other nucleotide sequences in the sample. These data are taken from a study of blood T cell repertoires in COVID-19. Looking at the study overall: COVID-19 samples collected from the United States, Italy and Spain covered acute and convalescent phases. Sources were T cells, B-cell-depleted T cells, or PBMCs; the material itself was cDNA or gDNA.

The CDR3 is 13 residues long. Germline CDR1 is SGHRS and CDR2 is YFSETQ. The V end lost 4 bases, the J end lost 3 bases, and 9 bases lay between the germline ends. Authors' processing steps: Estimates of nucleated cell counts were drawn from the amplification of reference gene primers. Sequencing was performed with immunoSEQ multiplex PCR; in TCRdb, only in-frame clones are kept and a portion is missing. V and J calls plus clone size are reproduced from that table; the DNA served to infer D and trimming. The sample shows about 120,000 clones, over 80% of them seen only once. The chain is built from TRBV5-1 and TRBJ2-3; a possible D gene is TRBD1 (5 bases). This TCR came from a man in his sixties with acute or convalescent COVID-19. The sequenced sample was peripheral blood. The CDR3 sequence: CASSGQGTDTQYF. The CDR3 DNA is TGCGCCAGCAGCGGCCAGGGTACAGATACGCAGTATTTT.